The 13 T cell receptor beta chains below come from one sample, sequenced in a study of T cell responses to AZD1222 COVID-19 vaccine. Method: immunoSEQ multiplex PCR; TCRdb's copy keeps in-frame clones and lacks some. The data contain 150,000 or so clones, approximately 92% of them singletons. Sequenced material: peripheral blood, taken on day 0 of AZD1222 vaccination. The source of these receptors is an adult in good health.

This chain uses TRBV21-1 with TRBJ2-1; TRBD2, the D gene given by the table, was not confirmed from the DNA. TRBV21-1 is deemed a pseudogene. This CDR3 has 19 residues. In DNA form, the CDR3 reads TGTGCCAGCAACGAGCGGGACTCATACACTTGGGGCTCCTACAATGAGCAGTTCTTC. This translates into CASNERDSYTWGSYNEQFF.

About this clone: Germline is not matched at one junction end, which may reflect a read error. The chain recombines TRBV6-5 with TRBJ1-1, with TRBD1 matching over 8 bases. This CDR3 has 15 amino acids. Germline V gene sequence: CDR1 MNHEY, CDR2 SVGAGI. CDR3 nucleotide sequence: TGTGCCAGCACTTACCTGGGACAGGCGGACACTGAAGCTTTCTTT. It translates to CASTYLGQADTEAFF.

As concerns this clone: Compared with germline, one end of the junction differs, possibly owing to a read error. The V gene is TRBV11-2, the J gene TRBJ1-1; D is ambiguous. This CDR3 spans 15 amino acids. Germline V CDR1 and CDR2: SGHAT, FQNNGV. The CDR3 is CASSLGRVGNTEAFF. CDR3 in DNA: TGTGCCAGCAGTTTAGGAAGGGTGGGGAACACTGAAGCTTTCTTT.

This clone was seen just once. The CDR3: CASSAEMAGWPEAFF. The CDR3 DNA reads as TGTGCCAGCAGCGCCGAGATGGCAGGGTGGCCTGAAGCTTTCTTT. The chain is built from TRBV5-5 and TRBJ1-1; maybe TRBD1 (5 bases). CDR3 length: 15 amino acids. From germline, CDR1 is SGHKS and CDR2 YYEKEE (reference sequence). V lost 4 bases and J lost 6, with 19 bases in between.

This clone showed up just once. The rearrangement uses TRBV24-1 and TRBJ1-5; unclear D gene. The CDR3 covers 14 residues. CDR1 is KGHDR, CDR2 SFDVKD, per germline. The V end lost 4 bases, the J end lost 5 bases, and 11 bases lay between the germline ends. CDR3 in amino acids: CATSDSDGYQPQHF. For the CDR3, the DNA is TGTGCCACCAGTGACTCAGACGGCTATCAGCCCCAGCATTTT.

This clone was seen just once. The chain recombines TRBV29-1 with TRBJ2-3; D perhaps matches TRBD2 (6 bases). The CDR3 contains 11 residues. Germline V gene lookup returns CDR1 SQVTM and CDR2 ANQGSEA. V was clipped by 6 bases and J by 5 bases, with 9 bases between them. The CDR3 here is CSVGSGDTQYF. In DNA, the CDR3 is TGCAGCGTCGGGAGCGGAGATACGCAGTATTTT.

The chain links TRBV24-1 to TRBJ2-1; 14 bases match TRBD2. CDR1 is KGHDR and CDR2 is SFDVKD in the germline V gene. This CDR3 region has 16 residues. V was pared by 2 bases and J by 6 bases, with 2 bases of the junction left unmatched. CDR3 region: CATSDSTSGGVNEQFF. The DNA for the CDR3 is TGTGCCACCAGTGATTCGACTAGCGGGGGGGTCAATGAGCAGTTCTTC.

The J gene is TRBJ2-3, the V gene TRBV6-6, with TRBD1 matching 7 bases. The germline V gene encodes CDR1 MNHNY and CDR2 SVGAGI (reference sequence). V trimming: 4 bases; J trimming: 0 bases; junction bases outside the gene matches: 4. CDR3 size: 15 residues. CDR3 region: CASSLRQGSTDTQYF. DNA for the CDR3: TGTGCCAGCAGTTTAAGACAGGGTAGCACAGATACGCAGTATTTT.

The V call is TRBV12-3 or TRBV12-4, the J call TRBJ1-2; 8 nucleotides match TRBD1. There are 12 residues in the CDR3. V lost 5 bases to trimming and J lost 5 bases; unmatched junction nucleotides: 1. CDR3 bases: TGTGCCAGCAGTGGACAGGGTTATGGCTACACCTTC. This gives the protein CASSGQGYGYTF.

The chain links TRBV11-3 to TRBJ2-1; possibly TRBD1 or TRBD2 for D (5 bases each). CDR3 size: 13 residues. CDR1 and CDR2 (germline): SGHNT, YENEEA. The V and J ends lost 0 bases and 9 bases respectively, with 9 bases between them. The CDR3 DNA reads as TGTGCCAGCAGCTTAGACGGGGCACGTGAGCAGTTCTTC. Encoded protein: CASSLDGAREQFF.

V usage is TRBV7-2 and J usage is TRBJ2-7; D call uncertain. CDR3 length equals 13 residues. V lost 3 bases and J lost 4, with 10 bases in between. The germline CDR1 and CDR2 sequences are SGHTA and FQGNSA. The CDR3 spells CASSFSTVYEQYF. CDR3 bases: TGTGCCAGCAGCTTTTCAACGGTATACGAGCAGTACTTC. Complete variable domain (other parts from reference TRBV7-2 and TRBJ2-7): GAGVSQSPSNKVTEKGKDVELRCDPISGHTALYWYRQSLGQGLEFLIYFQGNSAPDKSGLPSDRFSAERTGGSVSTLTIQRTQQEDSAVYLCASSFSTVYEQYFGPGTRLTVT.

This clone was seen once. The rearrangement uses TRBV21-1 and TRBJ2-2; the table calls TRBD2, which could not be checked here. TRBV21-1 is a recognized pseudogene. The CDR3 has 17 residues. CDR3 sequence (DNA): TGTGCCAGCAGCAAAGACGGGGGAGGTTTGGGGTCCGGGGAGCTGTTTTTT. This gives the protein CASSKDGGGLGSGELFF.

The CDR3 loop reads CASNWDRPLSGRPYEQYF. CDR3 bases: TGTGCCAGCAACTGGGACAGGCCCCTCAGCGGGAGGCCCTACGAGCAGTACTTC. This chain connects TRBV27 to TRBJ2-7; a possible D gene is TRBD2 (9 bases). V dropped 7 bases and J dropped 2 bases, with 27 bases sitting between them. CDR3 size: 18 residues. Germline V gene lookup returns CDR1 MNHEY and CDR2 SMNVEV (reference sequence).